Below, one T cell receptor beta chain is given with its context. Its antigen is not identified. The missing CDR3 end, 3 residues past where the read stops, is filled in from the germline J gene. This record comes from a study of T cells in women clearing cervical HPV infection. Overall study findings and caveats: CIN3+ cases had significantly higher TCR richness than controls; evenness did not differ.

J lost 6 bases, V lost 8 bases, and 9 bases had no gene match. The CDR3 has 12 amino acids. Germline-derived CDR1 and CDR2 are SQVTM and ANQGSEA. TCRdb's copy holds only in-frame clones and misses some; the assay was immunoSEQ multiplex PCR. The repertoire table contains 30,000 or so clones. This TCR came from a woman between 18 and 70 years old with a cervical HPV16 infection that either progressed to CIN3+ or cleared (not recorded which). The V call is TRBV29-1, the J call TRBJ2-7, with 8 bases lining up with TRBD1. Input material: blood buffy coat. The DNA read from the CDR3 is TGCAGCTCGACAGGGGCGAGCGGCGAG. Its translation: CSSTGASGE. The whole CDR3 sequence reads CSSTGASGEQYF.